This section outlines one TCR beta chain sequence together with its context. This record comes from a study of blood T cell repertoires in COVID-19. Background on the study: COVID-19 samples from acute and convalescent phases originated in the United States, Italy and Spain.

Trimming took 3 bases from V and 9 from J, leaving 9 bases between them. The CDR3 spans 12 residues. Authors' processing steps: From reference gene primer amplification, estimates of nucleated cell counts were derived. The assay was immunoSEQ multiplex PCR, and TCRdb's table has in-frame clones only and misses some. The DNA gave D and trimming, while V, J and clone size come from that table. The sample has about 59,000 clones; roughly 87% are singletons. The sequencing input was peripheral blood. The J gene is TRBJ1-5, the V gene TRBV12-3 or TRBV12-4, with no clear D. The clonotype comes from a man older than 75 in a cohort sampled during active COVID-19. In nucleotides, the CDR3 is TGTGCCAGCAGTTTTGGGCGTGGGCCCCAGCATTTT. Translation gives CASSFGRGPQHF.